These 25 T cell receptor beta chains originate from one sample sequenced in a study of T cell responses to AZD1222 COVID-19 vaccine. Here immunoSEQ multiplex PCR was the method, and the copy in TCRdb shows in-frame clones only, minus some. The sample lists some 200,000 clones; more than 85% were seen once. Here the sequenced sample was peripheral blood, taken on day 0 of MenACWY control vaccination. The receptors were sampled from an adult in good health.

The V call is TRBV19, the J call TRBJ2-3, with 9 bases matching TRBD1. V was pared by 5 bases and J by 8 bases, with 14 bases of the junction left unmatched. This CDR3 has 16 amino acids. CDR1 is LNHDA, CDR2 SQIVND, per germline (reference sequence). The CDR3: CASSSGDRVLTGTQYF. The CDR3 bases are TGTGCCAGTAGTTCGGGGGACAGGGTCCTCACGGGTACGCAGTATTTT.

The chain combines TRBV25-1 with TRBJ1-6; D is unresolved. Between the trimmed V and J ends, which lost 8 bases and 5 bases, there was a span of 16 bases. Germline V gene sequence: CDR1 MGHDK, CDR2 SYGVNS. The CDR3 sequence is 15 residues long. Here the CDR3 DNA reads TGTGCCAGCGCTGGGCAACCCGGGGATAATTCACCCCTCCACTTT. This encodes CASAGQPGDNSPLHF.

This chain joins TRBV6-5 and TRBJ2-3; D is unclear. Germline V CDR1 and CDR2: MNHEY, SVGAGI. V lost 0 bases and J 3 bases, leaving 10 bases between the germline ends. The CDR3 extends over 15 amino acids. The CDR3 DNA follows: TGTGCCAGCAGTTACTCGGACGTGAGAACAGATACGCAGTATTTT. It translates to CASSYSDVRTDTQYF.

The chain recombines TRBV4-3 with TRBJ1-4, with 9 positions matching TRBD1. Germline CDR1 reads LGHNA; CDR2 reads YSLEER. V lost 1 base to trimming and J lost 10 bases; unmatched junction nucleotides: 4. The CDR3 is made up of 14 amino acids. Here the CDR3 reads CASSQGQGEGKLFF. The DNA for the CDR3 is TGCGCCAGCAGCCAAGGACAGGGGGAGGGAAAACTGTTTTTT.

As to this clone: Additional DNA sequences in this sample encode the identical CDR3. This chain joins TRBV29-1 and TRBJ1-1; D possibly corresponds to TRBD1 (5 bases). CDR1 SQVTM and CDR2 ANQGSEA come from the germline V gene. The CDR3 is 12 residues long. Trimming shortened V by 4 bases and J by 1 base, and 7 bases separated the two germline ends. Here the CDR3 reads CSVGGGNTEAFF. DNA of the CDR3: TGCAGCGTTGGCGGGGGGAACACTGAAGCTTTCTTT.

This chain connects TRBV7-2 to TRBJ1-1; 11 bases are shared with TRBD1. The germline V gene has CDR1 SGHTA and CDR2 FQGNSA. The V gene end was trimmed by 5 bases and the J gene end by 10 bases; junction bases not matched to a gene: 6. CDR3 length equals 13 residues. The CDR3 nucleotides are TGTGCCAGCAGCCGGACAGGGGGCGAGTCAGCTTTCTTT. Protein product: CASSRTGGESAFF.

Here the CDR3 reads CASASGVSYTF. DNA for the CDR3: TGTGCCAGCGCGTCGGGGGTGAGCTACACCTTC. The V gene is TRBV28, the J gene TRBJ1-2, with D possibly TRBD1 on 5 matching bases. V was cut by 8 bases and J by 9 bases, with 13 bases left in between. Germline V gene lookup returns CDR1 MDHEN and CDR2 SYDVKM. The CDR3 covers 11 residues.

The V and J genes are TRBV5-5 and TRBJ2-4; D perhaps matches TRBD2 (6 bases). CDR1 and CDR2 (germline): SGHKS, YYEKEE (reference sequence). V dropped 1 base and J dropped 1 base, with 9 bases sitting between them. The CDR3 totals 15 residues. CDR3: CASSLSGVAKNIQYF. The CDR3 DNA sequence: TGTGCCAGCAGCTTGTCGGGGGTGGCCAAAAACATTCAGTACTTC.

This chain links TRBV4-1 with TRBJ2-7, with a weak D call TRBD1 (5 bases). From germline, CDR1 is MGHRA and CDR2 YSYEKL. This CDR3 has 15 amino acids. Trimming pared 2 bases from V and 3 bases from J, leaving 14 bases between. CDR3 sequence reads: CASSQPGATGYEQYF. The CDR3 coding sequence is TGCGCCAGCAGCCAACCTGGGGCCACGGGCTACGAGCAGTACTTC.

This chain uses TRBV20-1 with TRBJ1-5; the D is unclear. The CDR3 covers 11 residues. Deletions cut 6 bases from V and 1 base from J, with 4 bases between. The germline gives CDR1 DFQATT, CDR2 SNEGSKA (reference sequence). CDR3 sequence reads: CSAGSNQPQHF. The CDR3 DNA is TGCAGTGCAGGGAGCAATCAGCCCCAGCATTTT.

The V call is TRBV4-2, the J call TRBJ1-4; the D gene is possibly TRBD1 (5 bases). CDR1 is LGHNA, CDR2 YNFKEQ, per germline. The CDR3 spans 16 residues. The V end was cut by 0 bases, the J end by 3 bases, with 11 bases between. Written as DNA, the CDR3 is TGTGCCAGCAGCCAAGATCCGGGGCTGTCTAATGAAAAACTGTTTTTT. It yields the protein CASSQDPGLSNEKLFF.

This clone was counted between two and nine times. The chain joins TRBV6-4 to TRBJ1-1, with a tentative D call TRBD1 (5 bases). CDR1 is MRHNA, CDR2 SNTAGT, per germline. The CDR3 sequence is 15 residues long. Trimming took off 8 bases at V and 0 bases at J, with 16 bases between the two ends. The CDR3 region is CASDGPGSLNTEAFF. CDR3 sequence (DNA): TGTGCCAGCGACGGGCCAGGGTCCCTGAACACTGAAGCTTTCTTT.

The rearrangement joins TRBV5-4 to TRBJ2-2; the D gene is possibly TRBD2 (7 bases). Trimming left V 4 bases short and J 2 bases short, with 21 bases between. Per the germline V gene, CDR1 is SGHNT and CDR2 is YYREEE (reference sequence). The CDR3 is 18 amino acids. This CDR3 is CASSPLGGAYYNTGELFF. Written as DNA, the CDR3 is TGTGCCAGCAGCCCTTTAGGGGGGGCGTACTATAACACCGGGGAGCTGTTTTTT.

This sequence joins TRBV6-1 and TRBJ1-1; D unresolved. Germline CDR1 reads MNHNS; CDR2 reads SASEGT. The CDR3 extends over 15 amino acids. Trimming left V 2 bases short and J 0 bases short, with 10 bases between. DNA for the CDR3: TGTGCCAGCAGTGAAAAGCCGGCCATGAACACTGAAGCTTTCTTT. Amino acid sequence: CASSEKPAMNTEAFF.

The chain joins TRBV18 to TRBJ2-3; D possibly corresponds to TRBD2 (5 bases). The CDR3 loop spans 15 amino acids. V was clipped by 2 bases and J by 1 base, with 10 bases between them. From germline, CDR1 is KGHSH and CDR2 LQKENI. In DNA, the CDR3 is TGTGCCAGCTCACCAGGAGGCAGTCGCACAGATACGCAGTATTTT. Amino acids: CASSPGGSRTDTQYF.

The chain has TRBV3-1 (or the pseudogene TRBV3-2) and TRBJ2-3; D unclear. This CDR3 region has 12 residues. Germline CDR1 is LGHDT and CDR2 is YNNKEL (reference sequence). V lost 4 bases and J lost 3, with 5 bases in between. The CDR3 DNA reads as TGTGCCAGCAGCCCCACGACAGATACGCAGTATTTT. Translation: CASSPTTDTQYF.

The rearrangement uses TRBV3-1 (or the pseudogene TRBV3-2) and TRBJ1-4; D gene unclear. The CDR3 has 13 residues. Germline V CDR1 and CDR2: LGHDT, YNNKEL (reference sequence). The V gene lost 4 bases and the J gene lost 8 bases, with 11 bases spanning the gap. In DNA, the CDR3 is TGTGCCAGCAGCCCGCGATCGTGGGAAAAACTGTTTTTT. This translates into CASSPRSWEKLFF.

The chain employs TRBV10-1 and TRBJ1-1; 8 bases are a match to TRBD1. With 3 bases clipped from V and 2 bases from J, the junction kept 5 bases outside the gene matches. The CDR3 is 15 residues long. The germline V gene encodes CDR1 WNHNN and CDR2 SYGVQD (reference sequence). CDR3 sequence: CASSDRTGGNTEAFF. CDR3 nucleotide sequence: TGCGCCAGCAGTGACCGAACAGGGGGAAACACTGAAGCTTTCTTT.

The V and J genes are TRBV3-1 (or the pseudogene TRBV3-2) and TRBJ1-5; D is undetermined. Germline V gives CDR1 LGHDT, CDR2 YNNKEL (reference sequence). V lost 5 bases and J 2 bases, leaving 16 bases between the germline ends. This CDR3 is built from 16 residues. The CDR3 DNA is TGTGCCAGCAGCGCCCACTCCGGGCGAGGCAATCAGCCCCAGCATTTT. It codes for CASSAHSGRGNQPQHF.

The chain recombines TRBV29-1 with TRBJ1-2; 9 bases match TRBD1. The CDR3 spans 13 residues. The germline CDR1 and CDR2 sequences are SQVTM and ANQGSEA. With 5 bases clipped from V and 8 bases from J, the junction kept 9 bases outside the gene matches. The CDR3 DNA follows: TGCAGCGTTTTTCCGGGACAGGGCTACGGCTACACCTTC. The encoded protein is CSVFPGQGYGYTF.

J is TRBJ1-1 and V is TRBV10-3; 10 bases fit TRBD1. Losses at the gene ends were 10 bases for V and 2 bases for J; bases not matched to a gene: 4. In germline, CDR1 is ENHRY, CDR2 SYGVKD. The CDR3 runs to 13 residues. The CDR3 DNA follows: TGTGCCACGGGACAGGGGCCTAACACTGAAGCTTTCTTT. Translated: CATGQGPNTEAFF.

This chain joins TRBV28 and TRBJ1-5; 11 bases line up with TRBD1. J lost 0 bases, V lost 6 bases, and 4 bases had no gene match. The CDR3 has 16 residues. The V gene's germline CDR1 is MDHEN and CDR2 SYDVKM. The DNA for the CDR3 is TGTGCCAGCAGCCGGGACAGGGGGGGTAGCAATCAGCCCCAGCATTTT. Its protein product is CASSRDRGGSNQPQHF.

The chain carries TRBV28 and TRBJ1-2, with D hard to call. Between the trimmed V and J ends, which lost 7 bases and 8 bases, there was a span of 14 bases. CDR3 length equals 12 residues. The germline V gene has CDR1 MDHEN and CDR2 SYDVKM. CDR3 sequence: CASTLPGRGYTF. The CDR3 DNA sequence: TGTGCCAGCACCCTCCCGGGTCGGGGCTACACCTTC.

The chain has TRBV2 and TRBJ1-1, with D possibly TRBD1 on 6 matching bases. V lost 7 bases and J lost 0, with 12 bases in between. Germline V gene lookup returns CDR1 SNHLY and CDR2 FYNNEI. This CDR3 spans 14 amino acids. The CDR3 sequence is CASIPRQVNTEAFF. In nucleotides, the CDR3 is TGTGCCAGCATTCCCCGACAGGTGAACACTGAAGCTTTCTTT.

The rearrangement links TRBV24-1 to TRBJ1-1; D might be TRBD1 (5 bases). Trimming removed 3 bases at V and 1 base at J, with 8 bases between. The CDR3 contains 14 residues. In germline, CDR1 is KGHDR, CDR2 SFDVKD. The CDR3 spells CATSDSTGNTEAFF. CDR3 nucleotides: TGTGCCACCAGTGATAGCACAGGGAACACTGAAGCTTTCTTT.